This T cell receptor (beta chain) came from a study of blood T cell repertoires in COVID-19. As for the study in general: Some COVID-19 samples were acute and others convalescent; all came from the United States, Italy and Spain. Sources were T cells, B-cell-depleted T cells, or PBMCs; the material itself was cDNA or gDNA.

V was pared by 8 bases and J by 0 bases, with 10 bases between. The CDR3 extends over 13 amino acids. CDR1 and CDR2 from the germline V gene are MGHDK and SYGVNS. This clone was seen once. In the authors' workflow: Scientists estimated how many nucleated cells there were by amplifying reference gene primers. This table comes from immunoSEQ multiplex PCR, and its TCRdb copy is limited to in-frame clones, with some not included. V and J calls and clone size are as listed in that table; D and trimming were resolved from the DNA. The data contain over 30,000 clones, around nine tenths of them singletons. V is TRBV25-1 and J is TRBJ1-1; D may be TRBD1 (5 bases). Sequencing was performed on peripheral blood. The sequence was collected from a man aged 70 or older with acute or convalescent COVID-19. For the CDR3, the DNA is TGTGCCAGCTCGACAGACATGAACACTGAAGCTTTCTTT. It is translated as CASSTDMNTEAFF.